Listed here are 30 T cell receptor beta chains from one sample, sequenced in a study of T cell repertoires in cytomegalovirus infection. A single record per CDR3 protein comes from TCRdb applying MiXCR to the reads. This sample has around 710,000 distinct CDR3 sequences, with about 29% found just once. These receptors' antigens are unknown. This sample comprised cultured CD8+ T cells from PBMCs, obtained from culture after CMV antigen stimulation. The receptors were sampled from a human donor in good health (CMV status not recorded). Some clones in this sample may be carry-over from other donors' samples.

This clonotype has a count of ten or more. This chain uses TRBV12-3 or TRBV12-4 with TRBJ1-2, with D possibly TRBD1 on 6 matching bases. This CDR3 has 12 residues. V was shortened by 7 bases and J by 8 bases, with 14 bases between the two germline ends. The CDR3 nucleotides read TGTGCCAGCACCCTAGGGGGGTTGGGCTACACCTTC. Its protein is CASTLGGLGYTF.

This rearrangement joins TRBV19 to TRBJ2-7; 9 bases match TRBD1. J gave up 4 bases and V 3 bases, and 13 bases lay outside the gene matches. Germline CDR1 is LNHDA and CDR2 is SQIVND (reference sequence). The CDR3 runs to 17 residues. CDR3 nucleotide sequence: TGTGCCAGTAGTATGTTGCGGGACAGGGAGGCAGGATACGAGCAGTACTTC. It is translated as CASSMLRDREAGYEQYF.

Ten or more counts support this clonotype. The V call is TRBV7-6, the J call TRBJ2-3; 16 nucleotides line up with TRBD2. CDR3 length equals 17 residues. Per germline, CDR1 SGHVS and CDR2 FNYEAQ. V gave up 5 bases and J gave up 6 bases; unmatched junction bases: 8. The CDR3 loop reads CASSRGTSGGARDTQYF. CDR3 DNA: TGTGCCAGCAGCCGCGGGACTAGCGGGGGGGCCAGGGATACGCAGTATTTT.

This clonotype was recorded many times. The CDR3 sequence: CASSLDGSYTDTQYF. The CDR3 DNA follows: TGTGCCAGCAGCTTAGATGGGTCGTACACAGATACGCAGTATTTT. The genes are TRBV7-6 and TRBJ2-3, with no clear D. CDR3 length: 15 residues. V was trimmed by 1 base and J by 2 bases, leaving 10 bases between them. From germline, CDR1 is SGHVS and CDR2 FNYEAQ.

This clonotype was found a few times. The chain links TRBV27 to TRBJ1-1; 11 nucleotides line up with TRBD1. V lost 5 bases and J lost 3; bases outside the gene matches: 11. From germline, CDR1 is MNHEY and CDR2 SMNVEV (reference sequence). This CDR3 contains 17 residues. The CDR3 spells CASSRGGDRGSYTEAFF. Here the CDR3 DNA reads TGTGCCAGCAGTCGTGGGGGGGACAGGGGGAGTTACACTGAAGCTTTCTTT.

This clonotype was observed a handful of times. V gene TRBV6-1 combines with J gene TRBJ2-3, with 10 positions matching TRBD1. The trim removed 5 bases at V and 4 bases at J, leaving 6 bases unmatched. The CDR3 contains 15 residues. CDR1 and CDR2 (germline): MNHNS, SASEGT. The CDR3 DNA sequence: TGTGCCAGCAGTATGACAGGGGGCAAGGCAGATACGCAGTATTTT. Translation gives CASSMTGGKADTQYF.

This clonotype was counted between two and nine times. The chain recombines TRBV4-1 with TRBJ2-3; D remains unclear. V was cut by 3 bases and J by 5 bases, with 15 bases left in between. This CDR3 comprises 15 residues. CDR1 and CDR2 (germline): MGHRA, YSYEKL. The CDR3 sequence: CASSQSLSHGDTQYF. The CDR3 bases are TGCGCCAGCAGCCAGTCCCTTTCCCACGGAGATACGCAGTATTTT.

This clonotype was counted ten times or more. The gene calls are TRBV7-2 and TRBJ1-4; D is ambiguous. The germline V gene has CDR1 SGHTA and CDR2 FQGNSA. Trimming removed 1 base from V and 8 bases from J, with 20 bases in between. CDR3 length: 17 residues. Here the CDR3 reads CASSLGDKGWGDEKLFF. CDR3 DNA sequence: TGTGCCAGCAGCTTAGGCGACAAGGGTTGGGGAGACGAAAAACTGTTTTTT.

V gene TRBV6-8 combines with J gene TRBJ2-5, with D perhaps matching TRBD1 (6 bases). The CDR3 has 15 residues. The germline gives CDR1 MNHGY, CDR2 SAAAGT. Trimming pared 0 bases from V and 4 bases from J, leaving 12 bases between. CDR3 sequence (DNA): TGTGCCAGCAGTTACTCGCTTTTAGGGGGAGAGACCCAGTACTTC. This sequence encodes CASSYSLLGGETQYF.

This clonotype has only a few counts. V and J are TRBV12-3 or TRBV12-4 and TRBJ2-3; 9 nucleotides align to TRBD1. V lost 4 bases, J lost 6 bases, and 5 bases stayed unmatched. This CDR3 is built from 14 residues. CDR3 region: CASSWRTGVDTQYF. In nucleotides, the CDR3 is TGTGCCAGCAGTTGGCGGACAGGGGTTGATACGCAGTATTTT.

At least ten counts were recorded for this clonotype. This chain uses TRBV28 with TRBJ2-7; D perhaps matches TRBD2 (7 bases). V gave up 3 bases and J gave up 4 bases, with 10 bases separating them. CDR1 MDHEN and CDR2 SYDVKM come from the germline V gene. This CDR3 has 13 residues. The CDR3 sequence is CASSLEGGYEQYV. The CDR3 nucleotides are TGTGCCAGCAGTTTGGAGGGGGGGTACGAGCAGTACGTC.

This clonotype was recorded a few times. Here the CDR3 reads CASSYYLIHPGTGTSFYGYTF. In DNA form, the CDR3 reads TGTGCCAGCAGTTACTACTTAATACACCCCGGGACAGGGACCTCCTTCTATGGCTACACCTTC. The chain links TRBV6-8 to TRBJ1-2, with 9 bases lining up with TRBD1. The V and J ends lost 1 base and 4 bases, in that order; junction bases with no gene match: 22. The CDR3 extends over 21 amino acids. CDR1 and CDR2 (germline): MNHGY, SAAAGT.

This clonotype turned up a few times. The rearrangement links TRBV12-3 or TRBV12-4 to TRBJ2-1, with D perhaps given as TRBD1 or TRBD2 (5 bases each). The CDR3 totals 16 residues. The V gene lost 0 bases and the J gene lost 6 bases, with 15 bases spanning the gap. CDR3 nucleotide sequence: TGTGCCAGCAGTTTAGCCTGGGGGTCGGAGCGCAATGAGCAGTTCTTC. Amino acids: CASSLAWGSERNEQFF.

This clonotype has a handful of counts. CDR3 bases: TGTGCCAGCAGCTTCGACAGGGCCAGGAGCAATCAGCCCCAGCATTTT. Protein sequence: CASSFDRARSNQPQHF. The J gene is TRBJ1-5, the V gene TRBV5-6, with TRBD1 matching 7 bases. The V segment lost 2 bases and the J segment 1 base; nucleotides outside the gene matches: 6. CDR3 length: 16 amino acids. Germline V lookup: CDR1 SGHDT, CDR2 YYEEEE.

The V call is TRBV7-6, the J call TRBJ1-3; no definite D call. The V gene lost 4 bases and the J gene lost 0 bases, with 7 bases spanning the gap. Germline CDR1 is SGHVS and CDR2 is FNYEAQ. The CDR3 totals 14 residues. CDR3 DNA sequence: TGTGCCAGCAGCTGGAGGTTCTCTGGAAACACCATATATTTT. Protein product: CASSWRFSGNTIYF.

This clonotype was seen only a few times. The V call is TRBV11-2, the J call TRBJ2-5, with 13 nucleotides matching TRBD2. With V trimmed by 5 bases and J by 0 bases, 6 bases remained unmatched. The CDR3 extends over 17 amino acids. Per the germline V gene, CDR1 is SGHAT and CDR2 is FQNNGV. As DNA, the CDR3 is TGTGCCAGCAGCACCGGGACTAGCGGGGTTCACCAAGAGACCCAGTACTTC. It is translated as CASSTGTSGVHQETQYF.

The chain recombines TRBV19 with TRBJ2-1, with TRBD2 as a possible D gene (5 bases). Trimming cost V 4 bases and J 3 bases, with 13 bases left between them. CDR1 LNHDA and CDR2 SQIVND come from the germline V gene (reference sequence). The CDR3 length is 15 residues. The CDR3 loop is CASSTSGDLYNEQFF. CDR3 nucleotide sequence: TGTGCCAGTAGTACAAGCGGAGACCTCTACAATGAGCAGTTCTTC.

This clonotype was recorded at least ten times. The chain couples TRBV12-3 or TRBV12-4 to TRBJ2-1; the match to TRBD1 covers 7 bases. The CDR3 loop spans 12 amino acids. J gave up 6 bases and V 4 bases, and 0 bases lay outside the gene matches. The CDR3 DNA is TGTGCCAGCAGTTCAGGGGGCAATGAGCAGTTCTTC. Its translation: CASSSGGNEQFF.

CDR3 loop: CASSLREHRDSSGNTIYF. In nucleotides, the CDR3 is TGTGCCAGCAGCTTACGGGAACACCGGGACAGCTCTGGAAACACCATATATTTT. This rearrangement joins TRBV7-3 to TRBJ1-3, with 7 bases lining up with TRBD1. The V gene end was trimmed by 2 bases and the J gene end by 0 bases; junction bases not matched to a gene: 10. CDR3 length: 18 amino acids. Germline-derived CDR1 and CDR2 are SGHTA and FQGTGA.

This clonotype was recorded many times. The rearrangement links TRBV6-1 to TRBJ2-7, with D possibly being TRBD1 or TRBD2 (5 bases each). CDR3 length: 14 amino acids. V was pared by 1 base and J by 3 bases, with 10 bases between. Germline V gene sequence: CDR1 MNHNS, CDR2 SASEGT. The CDR3 DNA follows: TGTGCCAGCAGTGAAGAGGTGGGGGACTACGAGCAGTACTTC. Protein product: CASSEEVGDYEQYF.

The table lists this clonotype with a few counts. The chain uses TRBV24-1 and TRBJ2-3; TRBD2 matches at 7 bases. The germline gives CDR1 KGHDR, CDR2 SFDVKD. This CDR3 comprises 15 residues. V gave up 9 bases and J gave up 0 bases; unmatched junction bases: 8. CDR3 DNA: TGTGCCACCGAAGCGGGGAGGTCTAGCACAGATACGCAGTATTTT. It codes for CATEAGRSSTDTQYF.

This rearrangement joins TRBV10-1 to TRBJ2-7; D call uncertain. The V and J ends lost 3 bases and 2 bases respectively, with 11 bases between them. The CDR3 totals 14 residues. The germline V gene has CDR1 WNHNN and CDR2 SYGVQD (reference sequence). CDR3 DNA: TGCGCCAGCAGTGATACGGCCGACCCCTACGAGCAGTACTTC. This codes for CASSDTADPYEQYF.

This clonotype was recorded a few times. V is TRBV27 and J is TRBJ1-6; tentatively, D is TRBD1 (6 bases). The CDR3 totals 15 residues. Germline V gene lookup returns CDR1 MNHEY and CDR2 SMNVEV (reference sequence). V lost 7 bases to trimming and J lost 8 bases, with 18 bases between them. The chain's CDR3 is CASNQGPTDYSPLHF. Here the CDR3 DNA reads TGTGCCAGCAACCAGGGGCCGACAGACTATTCACCCCTCCACTTT.

DNA of the CDR3: TGTGCCCTCACTACGAAAAGTGTACTCGGGCAGTACGTC. Its protein product is CALTTKSVLGQYV. The V and J genes are TRBV11-3 and TRBJ2-7; D is uncertain. Trimming removed 11 bases from V and 9 bases from J, with 23 bases in between. The CDR3 contains 13 residues. From germline, CDR1 is SGHNT and CDR2 YENEEA.

In this sample, this clonotype turned up a few times. The chain combines TRBV19 with TRBJ1-2, with 7 bases that match TRBD1. J gave up 7 bases and V 5 bases, and 7 bases lay outside the gene matches. This CDR3 spans 13 amino acids. From germline, CDR1 is LNHDA and CDR2 SQIVND (reference sequence). Here the CDR3 reads CASSVNRGSGYTF. The CDR3 DNA is TGTGCCAGTAGTGTCAACAGGGGCAGTGGCTACACCTTC.

This clonotype showed up just a few times. V and J are TRBV6-2 or TRBV6-3 and TRBJ2-7, with 9 bases identical to TRBD1. The junction had 6 bases not matched to a gene; V was cut back by 6 bases and J by 3 bases. CDR3 length equals 14 residues. Germline V gives CDR1 MNHEY, CDR2 SVGEGT. The CDR3 protein is CASSDRGGVYEQYV. CDR3 sequence (DNA): TGTGCCAGCAGCGACAGGGGGGGCGTCTACGAGCAGTACGTC.

V gene TRBV27 combines with J gene TRBJ2-7; D is ambiguous. The CDR3 sequence is 16 residues long. Looked up from germline, CDR1 is MNHEY and CDR2 is SMNVEV (reference sequence). V lost 3 bases and J 3 bases, leaving 18 bases between the germline ends. Here the CDR3 reads CASSFKAKGHLYEQYF. CDR3 sequence (DNA): TGTGCCAGCAGTTTCAAAGCCAAGGGCCACCTCTACGAGCAGTACTTC.

The sample holds many counts of this clonotype. The gene calls are TRBV6-5 and TRBJ2-5; unclear D gene. Trimming cost V 6 bases and J 5 bases, with 13 bases left between them. CDR1 and CDR2 from the germline V gene are MNHEY and SVGAGI. This CDR3 is built from 13 residues. The CDR3 nucleotides are TGTGCCAGCAGCCATACTCTCGGGGAGACCCAGTACTTC. The encoded protein is CASSHTLGETQYF.

V gene TRBV6-6 combines with J gene TRBJ1-1; unclear D gene. The CDR3 has 10 residues. Germline V lookup: CDR1 MNHNY, CDR2 SVGAGI (reference sequence). Between the trimmed V and J ends, which lost 2 bases and 7 bases, there was a span of 2 bases. The CDR3 region has the DNA TGTGCCAGCAGTTACGGTGAAGCTTTCTTT. This sequence encodes CASSYGEAFF.

The V call is TRBV2, the J call TRBJ1-2; 11 bases are a match to TRBD1. V lost 6 bases and J lost 8; bases outside the gene matches: 8. Germline V gives CDR1 SNHLY, CDR2 FYNNEI. The CDR3 is 14 residues long. CDR3 DNA sequence: TGTGCCAGCAGGGACAGGGGGCTTAGATGGGGCTACACCTTC. This encodes CASRDRGLRWGYTF. Using reference TRBV2 and TRBJ1-2 for the parts outside the CDR3, the full variable domain is EPEVTQTPSHQVTQMGQEVILRCVPISNHLYFYWYRQILGQKVEFLVSFYNNEISEKSEIFDDQFSVERPDGSNFTLKIRSTKLEDSAMYFCASRDRGLRWGYTFGSGTRLTVV.